The 10 T cell receptor beta chains below come from one sample, sequenced in a study of liver allograft versus peripheral blood T cells. About the study: Recipients' peripheral blood supplied the T cell receptor repertoires against which those in transplanted livers were compared.

TCRdb re-analysed the reads in MiXCR, keeping a single row per CDR3 protein. The sample yields about 8,400 distinct CDR3 sequences, over 15% seen once. Every receptor here comes from a human patient who had a liver transplant. A subset of T cells may come from the graft donor.

Many counts were recorded for this clonotype. V is TRBV7-2 and J is TRBJ2-2; 7 bases fit TRBD2. J was trimmed by 5 bases and V by 4 bases; bases with no gene match: 16. Germline CDR1 reads SGHTA; CDR2 reads FQGNSA. The CDR3 is made up of 18 amino acids. CDR3 region: CASSSAFGAGVGTGELFF. The CDR3 DNA sequence: TGTGCCAGCAGCTCAGCCTTCGGGGCGGGGGTAGGGACCGGGGAGCTGTTTTTT.

To note about this clonotype: Being one base from a much bigger clone, this may be a read error. The V and J genes are TRBV18 and TRBJ2-7, with a weak D call TRBD2 (5 bases). This CDR3 comprises 13 residues. Germline values: CDR1 KGHSH, CDR2 LQKENI. The CDR3 coding sequence is TGTGCCAGCAGAAACGCCGGGGAAGACGAGAAGTACTTC. Translation gives CASRNAGEDEKYF.

This clonotype is medium-sized. The chain carries TRBV19 and TRBJ1-3; a possible D gene is TRBD1 (5 bases). The CDR3 is 14 amino acids. V lost 3 bases and J 3 bases, leaving 9 bases between the germline ends. CDR1 and CDR2 (germline): LNHDA, SQIVND (reference sequence). The CDR3 region has the DNA TGTGCCAGTAGTATCACAGGAGGTGGAAACACCATATATTTT. The encoded protein is CASSITGGGNTIYF.

This clonotype was seen repeatedly, ten times or more. In DNA form, the CDR3 reads TGTGCCAGTAGTATCGGACACCGCTCTGGAAACACCATATATTTT. It translates to CASSIGHRSGNTIYF. V is TRBV19 and J is TRBJ1-3, with D possibly matching TRBD1 (5 bases). The germline gives CDR1 LNHDA, CDR2 SQIVND (reference sequence). The CDR3 length is 15 residues. The V gene lost 3 bases and the J gene lost 0 bases, with 9 bases spanning the gap.

This clonotype was found many times. The chain has TRBV6-5 and TRBJ2-7, with a tentative D call TRBD1 (5 bases). Looked up from germline, CDR1 is MNHEY and CDR2 is SVGAGI. V lost 6 bases to trimming and J lost 0 bases, with 12 bases between them. The CDR3 runs to 14 residues. In nucleotides, the CDR3 is TGTGCCAGCAGCCCCAGACAGTTCTCCTACGAGCAGTACTTC. Translation gives CASSPRQFSYEQYF.

The genes are TRBV12-3 or TRBV12-4 and TRBJ2-1, with TRBD2 identical over 11 bases. Trimming at V came to 6 bases and at J to 7 bases, leaving 11 bases not matched to a gene. The CDR3 is 16 amino acids. CDR3 in DNA: TGTGCCAGCAGCCGTGCACTAGCGGGAGTTTATAATGAGCAGTTCTTC. Translating gives CASSRALAGVYNEQFF.

This clonotype was observed many times. J is TRBJ1-3 and V is TRBV20-1; D is unclear. V shed 0 bases and J shed 0 bases, with 9 bases lying between them. CDR1 and CDR2 (germline): DFQATT, SNEGSKA (reference sequence). This CDR3 contains 15 residues. DNA of the CDR3: TGCAGTGCTAGAGAACTCCCGAGCTCTGGAAACACCATATATTTT. Its protein product is CSARELPSSGNTIYF.

This clonotype qualifies as medium-sized. The gene calls are TRBV9 and TRBJ1-2; no clear D. This CDR3 contains 15 residues. Germline lookup yields CDR1 SGDLS and CDR2 YYNGEE. V gave up 0 bases and J gave up 5 bases, with 14 bases separating them. CDR3 loop: CASSVDGGWGYGYTF. The CDR3 DNA follows: TGTGCCAGCAGCGTAGACGGTGGTTGGGGTTATGGCTACACCTTC. Variable domain in full (rest from reference TRBV9 and TRBJ1-2): DSGVTQTPKHLITATGQRVTLRCSPRSGDLSVYWYQQSLDQGLQFLIQYYNGEERAKGNILERFSAQQFPDLHSELNLSSLELGDSALYFCASSVDGGWGYGYTFGSGTRLTVV.

This clonotype is deemed medium-sized. J is TRBJ2-7 and V is TRBV15; maybe TRBD1 (5 bases). Germline loops: CDR1 LNHNV, CDR2 YYDKDF (reference sequence). Trimming pared 4 bases from V and 0 bases from J, leaving 10 bases between. This CDR3 has 14 residues. The CDR3: CATSKTAFSYEQYF. CDR3 nucleotides: TGTGCCACCAGCAAGACAGCGTTCTCCTACGAGCAGTACTTC.

This clonotype is termed medium-sized. The rearrangement links TRBV18 to TRBJ1-5; D is ambiguous. V was cut by 3 bases and J by 3 bases, with 6 bases left in between. CDR1 is KGHSH and CDR2 is LQKENI in the germline V gene. The CDR3 contains 13 residues. Here the CDR3 reads CASSPRDNQPQHF. The CDR3 DNA is TGTGCCAGCTCACCTAGGGACAATCAGCCCCAGCATTTT.